This TCR beta chain was identified in a study of cytomegalovirus exposure and HLA in healthy donors. Whole-study findings and limits: HLA allele associations emerged for around 15,000 TCR beta sequences in a later analysis, at 0.05 false discovery rate. A later analysis reported that several of the most significant clusters appeared to be linked to common viral pathogens, among them Epstein-Barr virus. It was reported that the classifier diagnosed cytomegalovirus status with high specificity and sensitivity in both the original and validation cohorts. Most subjects' HLA-A and HLA-B alleles were reportedly predicted from TCR beta sequences.

Of note for this clone: Antigen: not known. At one of its ends the junction is not consistent with the germline gene, which may arise from a read error. Within the sample, other DNA sequences also encode this same CDR3.

Researchers ran the PCR with 60 Vbeta and 13 Jbeta primers. Clones were read by immunoSEQ multiplex PCR, and TCRdb kept only the in-frame ones, dropping some. The table records about 140,000 clones, about 80% of them present only once. CDR1 and CDR2 from the germline V gene are MNHEY and SVGAGI. The CDR3 spans 13 residues. This TCR was sampled from a male donor in good health and CMV-seropositive. The material sequenced was PBMCs. The V gene is TRBV6-5, the J gene TRBJ1-2, with 7 nucleotides matching TRBD1. The CDR3 coding sequence is TGTGCCAGCAGTTACAGGGGGCCTGGTGGCTACACCTTT. It encodes CASSYRGPGGYTF.